Described below is a single T cell receptor beta chain sequence and its context. V gave up 7 bases and J gave up 6 bases, with 16 bases separating them. Germline CDR1 reads SGHTA; CDR2 reads FQGTGA. CDR3 length: 13 residues. This sample is drawn from a study of T cell repertoires in cytomegalovirus infection. Study-level background: In public TCR beta signatures, there were indications of both CMV infection and matching HLA type.

Each CDR3 protein gets one entry after TCRdb re-called the reads with MiXCR. The sample has about 450,000 distinct CDR3 sequences; approximately 31% are singletons. Sequencing was performed on PBMCs. The chain couples TRBV7-3 to TRBJ2-7, with a possible D match to TRBD1 (6 bases). The receptor was isolated from a human donor in good health (CMV status not recorded). Some clones in this sample may be carry-over from other donors' samples. CDR3 region: CASKGEAIREQYF. The CDR3 DNA reads as TGTGCCAGCAAGGGGGAAGCGATTCGCGAGCAGTACTTC.